The T cell receptor beta chain under discussion was sequenced for a study of T cell clonotyping in hematopoietic cell transplantation (dated by TCRdb to 2020 to 2023). Describing the broader study: The study collected more than 120 blood samples from about 40 consecutive transplant recipients and their related donors. Patient recruitment ran from late 2015 to early 2017, and follow-up continued until September 2020 or death. The full study reports these points: Broader posttransplant TCR repertoire diversity was predicted by donor and pretransplant recipient Inverse Simpson Index values. After transplant, TCR diversity in recipients dropped, and pathologically expanded clonotypes climbed progressively between day 30 and day 180. The sample size was limited, and because cells were not sorted, the contributions of CD4 and CD8 repertoires could not be separated. Only a small fraction of recipient repertoires overlapped donor repertoires, with over 95% appearing de novo at the given depth.

TCR beta CDR3 regions were amplified from genomic DNA with the immunoSEQ assay, a bias-controlled multiplex PCR using V- and J-specific primers. In a second PCR step, a proprietary barcode and Illumina adapter sequences were attached to the CDR3 amplicons. An Illumina MiSeq instrument was used for sequencing of the CDR3 libraries. On the study's bioinformatics: immunoSEQ Analyzer 3.0 was used for export and quality control, with R Bioconductor and Immunarch used for downstream analyses. Only productive rearrangements in the normalized downsampled data set went into calculating the repertoire metrics. In the normalized cohort, a clonotype counted as pathologically expanded if the clonotype was larger than 5 templates. The Inverse Simpson Index served as the measure of repertoire diversity. To capture all clonotypes, CMV-specificity analyses were performed on the non-normalized data set. This immuneACCESS table, as held by TCRdb, lists in-frame sequences with V and J called but not all clones. Of the missing ones, under half trace to an unresolved V gene in checked studies; the others have no known cause. The DNA was the basis for D and trimming; V, J and clone size are from that table. The sample includes roughly 13,000 clones, with roughly 90% observed a single time. The ten largest clones take up 1.2% of the sample.

Related transplant donors provided blood samples for TCR beta sequencing. Nuclei Lysis Solution was used to extract genomic DNA from fresh or cryopreserved unfractionated peripheral blood mononuclear cells. About this clone itself: Its antigen is not yet known. It has no much larger one-base neighbor in the sample; base qualities were not kept.

The CDR3 measures 11 amino acids from cysteine to phenylalanine. The DNA shown is the 33-base CDR3, in frame from base 1. A distance of 6 bases separates the germline ends of V and J, which lose 3 bases and 3 bases respectively. CDR1 SQVTM and CDR2 ANQGSEA are derived from the germline V gene. The origin of this receptor is a young man in good health. Some clones in this sample may be carry-over from other donors' samples. The chain links TRBV29-1 with TRBJ2-7, with an unclear D gene assignment. The sample taken for sequencing was peripheral blood mononuclear cells. For the CDR3, the sequence is CSVERSYEQYF. In nucleotides, the sequence is TGCAGCGTTGAGAGGAGCTACGAGCAGTACTTC.